The following is a TCR beta chain sequence with its context. Participants' reported clinical history set cohort assignment. These data are taken from a study of blood T cell repertoires in COVID-19. Study-level information: Material from acute and convalescent COVID-19 was sourced from the United States, Italy and Spain. Sample material is recorded as cDNA or gDNA derived from T cells, B-cell-depleted T cells, or PBMCs.

Sequenced by immunoSEQ multiplex PCR; TCRdb stores in-frame clones only, minus some. The sample has around 360,000 clones; about 90% are singletons. The TCR originated in a young woman who had recovered from COVID-19. Input material: PBMCs or T cells enriched from blood (not recorded which).

The CDR3 spells CASSPTGGPGANVLTF. In DNA, the CDR3 is TGTGCCAGCAGTCCCACAGGGGGCCCTGGGGCCAACGTCCTGACTTTC. The chain carries TRBV28 and TRBJ2-6; 9 nucleotides align to TRBD1. The CDR3 loop spans 16 amino acids. In germline, CDR1 is MDHEN, CDR2 SYDVKM. The trim removed 5 bases at V and 2 bases at J, leaving 4 bases unmatched.